This passage covers 21 T cell receptor beta chains from one sample sequenced in a study of vaccination and CD4 T cells after COVID-19. Treatment specified: roughly 10-day PBMC culture with coronavirus spike peptide pools or control peptides (ViraFEST assay). Scientists ran DNA taken from cultured CD4+ T cells through the Oncomine TCR Beta short-read assay for sequencing. TCRdb reprocessed the PCR reads with MiXCR, giving one entry per CDR3 protein. Here the sample spans roughly 15,000 distinct CDR3 sequences, roughly 27% being singletons. These receptors have no known antigen. The sequencing sample was made of cultured CD4+ T cells from blood. The receptors were sampled from a human donor with COVID-19.

The table lists this clonotype with a few counts. This sequence joins TRBV30 and TRBJ2-4, with 10 bases aligning to TRBD1. CDR1 is GTSNPN, CDR2 SVGIG, per germline (reference sequence). The CDR3 runs 15 residues. Unmatched junction bases numbered 1, after V lost 2 bases and J lost 0 bases. The CDR3 sequence: CAWSRDRGAKNIQYF. CDR3 nucleotides: TGTGCCTGGAGTAGGGACAGGGGAGCCAAAAACATTCAGTACTTC. Variable domain in full (rest from reference TRBV30 and TRBJ2-4): SQTIHQWPATLVQPVGSPLSLECTVEGTSNPNLYWYRQAAGRGLQLLFYSVGIGQISSEVPQNLSASRPQDRQFILSSKKLLLSDSGFYLCAWSRDRGAKNIQYFGAGTRLSVL.

The chain has TRBV5-1 and TRBJ2-7; 8 bases agree with TRBD1. The CDR3 totals 20 residues. Germline loops: CDR1 SGHRS, CDR2 YFSETQ. V lost 0 bases, J lost 0 bases, and 17 bases stayed unmatched. CDR3 sequence reads: CASSLASSGTGDPSSYEQYF. CDR3 nucleotides: TGCGCCAGCAGCTTGGCTTCATCCGGGACAGGTGATCCTAGCTCCTACGAGCAGTACTTC.

This clonotype showed up just a few times. The chain carries TRBV6-1 and TRBJ2-7; 9 positions agree with TRBD1. The CDR3 runs to 15 residues. V lost 7 bases, J lost 7 bases, and 14 bases stayed unmatched. Per germline, CDR1 MNHNS and CDR2 SASEGT. The CDR3 DNA is TGTGCCAGCACCCGGTCTGGGACAGGGTCCGGAGAGCAGTACTTC. Its translation: CASTRSGTGSGEQYF.

CDR3 loop: CASSRPGQPAYEQYF. The DNA for the CDR3 is TGTGCCAGCAGTCGCCCGGGACAGCCAGCCTACGAGCAGTACTTC. The chain recombines TRBV6-1 with TRBJ2-7; 7 nucleotides match TRBD1. Trimming at V came to 5 bases and at J to 2 bases, leaving 9 bases not matched to a gene. The length of the CDR3 is 15 residues. From germline, CDR1 is MNHNS and CDR2 SASEGT.

This chain uses TRBV20-1 with TRBJ1-1; D is perhaps TRBD1 (5 bases). V lost 5 bases and J lost 8, with 24 bases in between. The CDR3 has 15 amino acids. The germline V gene encodes CDR1 DFQATT and CDR2 SNEGSKA (reference sequence). CDR3 in amino acids: CSAPIGLGQTWEAFF. The DNA for the CDR3 is TGCAGTGCTCCTATCGGCTTGGGGCAAACTTGGGAAGCTTTCTTT.

By proportion, this clonotype is medium-sized. The rearrangement uses TRBV7-2 and TRBJ2-1; TRBD2 matches 9 bases. In germline, CDR1 is SGHTA, CDR2 FQGNSA. This CDR3 comprises 16 residues. Trimming took 7 bases from V and 0 from J; bases not matched to a gene: 7. CDR3 nucleotide sequence: TGTGCCAGCACCCGCGGGGGGGGTAGCTCCTACAATGAGCAGTTCTTC. Residues: CASTRGGGSSYNEQFF.

This clonotype was observed a handful of times. CDR3 region: CSASPGGSGNTIYF. The CDR3 bases are TGCAGTGCTAGCCCCGGAGGCTCTGGAAACACCATATATTTT. The V gene is TRBV20-1, the J gene TRBJ1-3; D unclear. The germline V gene has CDR1 DFQATT and CDR2 SNEGSKA (reference sequence). This CDR3 comprises 14 residues. Trimming removed 3 bases at V and 0 bases at J, with 9 bases between.

J is TRBJ2-5 and V is TRBV19; TRBD2 is a possible D gene (5 bases). The germline CDR1 and CDR2 sequences are LNHDA and SQIVND (reference sequence). The CDR3 is 13 residues long. V was clipped by 5 bases and J by 3 bases, with 10 bases between them. CDR3 residues: CASSDYNEETQYF. The CDR3 DNA reads TGTGCCAGTAGTGACTATAATGAAGAGACCCAGTACTTC.

This clonotype was detected a few times. This chain links TRBV20-1 with TRBJ1-6, with D perhaps matching TRBD1 (5 bases). V dropped 5 bases and J dropped 0 bases, with 17 bases sitting between them. The CDR3 is 17 residues long. CDR1 is DFQATT, CDR2 SNEGSKA, per germline (reference sequence). The CDR3 DNA reads TGCAGTGCTGGTCGACAGTCTCTTAGCTCCTATAATTCACCCCTCCACTTT. This encodes CSAGRQSLSSYNSPLHF.

The chain joins TRBV11-3 to TRBJ1-3; maybe TRBD1 (5 bases). The V gene lost 5 bases and the J gene lost 0 bases, with 14 bases spanning the gap. The CDR3 has 16 residues. The germline V gene has CDR1 SGHNT and CDR2 YENEEA. CDR3 amino acids: CASSPREGPSGNTIYF. CDR3 coding DNA: TGTGCCAGCAGCCCCCGGGAGGGGCCCTCTGGAAACACCATATATTTT.

This clonotype was found a few times. The genes are TRBV7-2 and TRBJ2-1; TRBD2 is a possible D gene (6 bases). V was trimmed by 1 base and J by 5 bases, leaving 9 bases between them. Germline CDR1 reads SGHTA; CDR2 reads FQGNSA. The CDR3 covers 14 residues. CDR3 sequence reads: CASSLVAANNEQFF. The DNA of the CDR3 is TGTGCCAGCAGCTTAGTAGCGGCTAACAATGAGCAGTTCTTC.

The chain joins TRBV7-8 to TRBJ2-6; 7 nucleotides align to TRBD1. V lost 5 bases and J lost 0; bases outside the gene matches: 10. CDR1 SGHVS and CDR2 FQNEAQ come from the germline V gene. The CDR3 totals 18 residues. The CDR3 protein is CASSTRQGLISGANVLTF. CDR3 sequence (DNA): TGTGCCAGCAGCACCAGACAGGGCCTAATCTCTGGGGCCAACGTCCTGACTTTC.

The gene calls are TRBV20-1 and TRBJ2-3; D is perhaps TRBD1 (5 bases). V was cut by 2 bases and J by 2 bases, with 14 bases left in between. Germline V lookup: CDR1 DFQATT, CDR2 SNEGSKA (reference sequence). The CDR3 sequence is 15 residues long. The CDR3 DNA follows: TGCAGTGCTAGATCCAGGGTCCACAACACAGATACGCAGTATTTT. Encoded protein: CSARSRVHNTDTQYF.

V gene TRBV5-6 combines with J gene TRBJ1-1; 10 bases fit TRBD1. The CDR3 is 15 amino acids. V lost 3 bases to trimming and J lost 1 base; unmatched junction nucleotides: 3. Per germline, CDR1 SGHDT and CDR2 YYEEEE. The DNA of the CDR3 is TGTGCCAGCAGCTCGAGGACAGGGGGGAACACTGAAGCTTTCTTT. Translated, it gives CASSSRTGGNTEAFF.

CDR3 in amino acids: CASSLVGGSTNEKLFF. CDR3 DNA sequence: TGTGCCAGCAGCCTCGTGGGCGGATCAACTAATGAAAAACTGTTTTTT. The J gene is TRBJ1-4, the V gene TRBV5-8; D is unclear. V was pared by 4 bases and J by 0 bases, with 13 bases between. In germline, CDR1 is SGHTS, CDR2 YDEGEE. The CDR3 covers 16 residues. The full variable domain, completed using reference TRBV5-8 and TRBJ1-4, is EAGVTQSPTHLIKTRGQQATLRCSPISGHTSVYWYQQALGLGLQFLLWYDEGEERNRGNFPPRFSGRQFPNYSSELNVNALELEDSALYLCASSLVGGSTNEKLFFGSGTQLSVL.

This chain joins TRBV5-6 and TRBJ1-6, with D unclear. V was shortened by 2 bases and J by 2 bases, with 5 bases between the two germline ends. Germline V gene data show CDR1 as SGHDT and CDR2 as YYEEEE. The CDR3 runs 14 residues. CDR3 protein: CASSFDPYNSPLHF. CDR3 DNA: TGTGCCAGCAGCTTTGACCCCTATAATTCACCCCTCCACTTT.

This clonotype was picked up a small number of times. V is TRBV4-1 and J is TRBJ2-3; the D gene is possibly TRBD2 (6 bases). CDR1 and CDR2 (germline): MGHRA, YSYEKL. V was clipped by 0 bases and J by 9 bases, with 13 bases between them. The CDR3 has 14 amino acids. This CDR3 reads CASSQDRAGLTQYF. In DNA, the CDR3 is TGCGCCAGCAGCCAAGATCGGGCGGGGCTAACGCAGTATTTT.

In its sample, this clonotype was seen a few times. This sequence joins TRBV20-1 and TRBJ2-5, with TRBD2 matching 8 bases. Trimming took 1 base from V and 2 from J; bases not matched to a gene: 9. CDR3 length: 16 amino acids. Germline CDR1 and CDR2: DFQATT and SNEGSKA (reference sequence). In nucleotides, the CDR3 is TGCAGTGCTAGAGTAATCCTTAGCGGGACTCAAGAGACCCAGTACTTC. This sequence encodes CSARVILSGTQETQYF.

This clonotype was counted between two and nine times. The J gene is TRBJ1-3, the V gene TRBV7-9; possible D gene TRBD1, 6 bases. The CDR3 extends over 20 amino acids. The germline V and J ends were trimmed by 4 bases and 0 bases, with 25 bases remaining between them. Germline V gene sequence: CDR1 SEHNR, CDR2 FQNEAQ (reference sequence). The CDR3 protein is CASSSLAHLAGARSGNTIYF. Here the CDR3 DNA reads TGTGCCAGCAGCTCATTAGCCCATTTAGCGGGGGCCCGCTCTGGAAACACCATATATTTT.

This clonotype was counted a few times. The germline gene is not matched at one end of the junction; a read error may be the cause. The rearrangement uses TRBV11-2 and TRBJ2-1, with 9 bases lining up with TRBD2. CDR1 and CDR2 (germline): SGHAT, FQNNGV. This CDR3 has 12 amino acids. The CDR3 region is CASSLYGGGAVF. DNA of the CDR3: TGTGCCAGCAGCTTATACGGCGGGGGGGCGGTCTTC.

The CDR3 loop is CASSVRGVPDTQYF. In DNA form, the CDR3 reads TGTGCCAGCAGCGTAAGGGGGGTCCCAGATACGCAGTATTTT. The chain combines TRBV11-2 with TRBJ2-3; D is tentatively TRBD1 or TRBD2 (6 bases each). Germline assignment: CDR1 SGHAT and CDR2 FQNNGV. V gave up 5 bases and J gave up 4 bases, with 13 bases separating them. CDR3 length: 14 residues.